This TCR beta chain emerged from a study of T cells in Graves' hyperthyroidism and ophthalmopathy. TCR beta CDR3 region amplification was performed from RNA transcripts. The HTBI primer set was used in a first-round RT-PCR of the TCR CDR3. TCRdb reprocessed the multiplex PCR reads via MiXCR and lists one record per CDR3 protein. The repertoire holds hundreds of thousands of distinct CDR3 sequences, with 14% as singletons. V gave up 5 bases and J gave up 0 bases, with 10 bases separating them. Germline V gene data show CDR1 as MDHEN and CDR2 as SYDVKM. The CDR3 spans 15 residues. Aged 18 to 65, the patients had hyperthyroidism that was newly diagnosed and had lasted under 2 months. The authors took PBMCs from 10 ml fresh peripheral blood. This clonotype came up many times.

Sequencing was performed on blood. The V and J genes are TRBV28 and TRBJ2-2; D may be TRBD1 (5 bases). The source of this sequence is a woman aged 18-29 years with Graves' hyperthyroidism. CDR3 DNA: TGTGCCAGCAGTGGTGGGGCCGCGAACACCGGGGAGCTGTTTTTT. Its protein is CASSGGAANTGELFF.